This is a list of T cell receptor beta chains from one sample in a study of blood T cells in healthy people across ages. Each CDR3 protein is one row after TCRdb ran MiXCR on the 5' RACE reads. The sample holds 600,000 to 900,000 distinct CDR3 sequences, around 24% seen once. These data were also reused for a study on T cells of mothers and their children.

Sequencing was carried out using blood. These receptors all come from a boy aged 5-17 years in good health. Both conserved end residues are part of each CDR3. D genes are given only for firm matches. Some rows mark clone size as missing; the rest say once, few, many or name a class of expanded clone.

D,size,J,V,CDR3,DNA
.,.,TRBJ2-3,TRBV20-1,CSARDISGSTDTQYF,TGCAGTGCTAGAGATATCAGCGGGAGCACAGATACGCAGTATTTT
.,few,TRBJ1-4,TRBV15,CATSRGGTGEKLFF,TGTGCCACCAGCAGAGGGGGGACCGGAGAAAAACTGTTTTTT
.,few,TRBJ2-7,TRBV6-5,CASSYELGTIEADEQYF,TGTGCCAGCAGTTACGAGCTTGGGACCATTGAGGCTGACGAACAGTACTTC
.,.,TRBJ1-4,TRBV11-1,CASSKTGNADEKLFF,TGTGCCAGCAGCAAAACAGGGAATGCTGATGAAAAACTGTTTTTT
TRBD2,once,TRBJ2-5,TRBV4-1,CASSQERTSGSILQETQYF,TGCGCCAGCAGCCAAGAGAGAACGAGCGGGAGTATCCTCCAGGAGACCCAGTACTTC
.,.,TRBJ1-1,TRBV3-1,CASKNGNTEAFF,TGTGCCAGTAAGAACGGAAACACTGAAGCTTTCTTT
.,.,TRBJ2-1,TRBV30,CAWALGDEQFF,TGTGCCTGGGCATTGGGCGATGAGCAGTTCTTC
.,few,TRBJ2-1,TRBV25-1,CASSRTSRGEQFF,TGTGCCAGCAGTAGGACCTCGAGAGGTGAGCAGTTCTTC
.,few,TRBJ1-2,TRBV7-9,CASSLGSGQNYGYTF,TGTGCCAGCAGCTTAGGATCTGGACAGAACTATGGCTACACCTTC
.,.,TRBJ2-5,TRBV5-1,CASSLSGGSHQETQYF,TGCGCCAGCAGCTTGTCCGGAGGCAGCCACCAAGAGACCCAGTACTTC
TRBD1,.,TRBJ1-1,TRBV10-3,CAITPGTDTEAFF,TGTGCCATCACTCCCGGGACAGACACTGAAGCTTTCTTT
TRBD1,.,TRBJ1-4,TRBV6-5,CASSYSRQGSEKLFF,TGTGCCAGCAGTTACTCGAGACAGGGGAGTGAAAAACTGTTTTTT
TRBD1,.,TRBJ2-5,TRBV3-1,CASSPATGGRETQYF,TGTGCCAGCAGCCCCGCGACAGGGGGTCGAGAGACCCAGTACTTC
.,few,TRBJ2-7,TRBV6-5,CASSYRGGPSYEQYF,TGTGCCAGCAGTTACCGGGGTGGACCTTCCTACGAGCAGTACTTC
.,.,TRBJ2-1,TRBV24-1,CATSETSSYNEQFF,TGTGCCACCTCCGAAACGAGCTCCTACAATGAGCAGTTCTTC
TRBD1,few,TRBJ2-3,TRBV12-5,CASGLMTGGTDTQYF,TGTGCTAGTGGTTTGATGACAGGGGGTACAGATACGCAGTATTTT
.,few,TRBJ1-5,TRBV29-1,CSAGTTRNQPQHF,TGCAGCGCCGGGACTACACGCAATCAGCCCCAGCATTTT
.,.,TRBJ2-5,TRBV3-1,CASSQTVEATQYF,TGTGCCAGCAGCCAAACGGTGGAGGCGACCCAGTACTTC
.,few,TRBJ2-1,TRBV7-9,CASSPTILGEEGQFF,TGTGCCAGCAGCCCCACCATATTGGGGGAAGAAGGGCAGTTCTTC
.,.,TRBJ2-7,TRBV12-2,CASRHRYEQYF,TGTGCAAGTCGCCATAGGTACGAGCAGTACTTC
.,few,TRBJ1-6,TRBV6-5,CASTVGVHNNSPLHF,TGTGCCAGCACCGTCGGGGTCCATAATAATTCACCCCTCCACTTT
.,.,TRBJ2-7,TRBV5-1,CASSLGQGRTEQYF,TGCGCCAGCAGCTTGGGTCAGGGGAGGACTGAGCAGTACTTC
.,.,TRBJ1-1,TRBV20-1,CSSVNTEAFF,TGCAGTTCCGTAAACACTGAAGCTTTCTTT
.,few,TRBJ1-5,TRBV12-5,CASGGSSAQHF,TGTGCTAGTGGTGGCAGTTCGGCCCAGCATTTT
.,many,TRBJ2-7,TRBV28,CASSLGNEQYF,TGTGCCAGCAGTTTGGGCAACGAGCAGTACTTC
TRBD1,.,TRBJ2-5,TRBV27,CASGSWTGRQETQYF,TGTGCCAGCGGTTCCTGGACAGGGAGGCAAGAGACCCAGTACTTC
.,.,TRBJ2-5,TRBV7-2,CASSLGQQTIEYF,TGTGCCAGCAGCTTGGGTCAACAGACTATCGAGTACTTC
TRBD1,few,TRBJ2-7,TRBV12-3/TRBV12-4,CASRYTGGVYEQYF,TGTGCCAGCAGGTATACAGGGGGCGTCTACGAGCAGTACTTC
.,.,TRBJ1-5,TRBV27,CASSGAGSSQPQHF,TGTGCCAGCAGTGGGGCGGGCTCGAGTCAGCCCCAGCATTTT
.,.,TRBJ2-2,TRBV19,CASSMVSTGGELFF,TGTGCCAGTAGTATGGTTTCGACGGGCGGGGAGCTGTTTTTT
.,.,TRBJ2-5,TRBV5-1,CAGSFDSGAEETQYF,TGCGCCGGCAGCTTTGACTCTGGGGCTGAAGAGACCCAGTACTTC
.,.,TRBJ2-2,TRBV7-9,CASSSEGWTGELFF,TGTGCCAGCAGCTCGGAAGGGTGGACCGGGGAGCTGTTTTTT
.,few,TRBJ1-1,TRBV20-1,CSARKQGNTEAFF,TGCAGTGCTAGAAAACAGGGGAACACTGAAGCTTTCTTT
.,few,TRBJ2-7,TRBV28,CASSFGDPGSYEQYF,TGTGCCAGCAGTTTTGGGGACCCTGGGTCCTACGAGCAGTACTTC
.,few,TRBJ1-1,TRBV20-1,CSAKDLNTEAFF,TGCAGTGCGAAGGATCTGAACACTGAAGCTTTCTTT
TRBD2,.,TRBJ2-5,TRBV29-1,CSVQKGASGGQETQYF,TGCAGCGTTCAAAAGGGGGCTAGCGGGGGTCAAGAGACCCAGTACTTC
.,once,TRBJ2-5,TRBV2,CASSVSLPQETQYF,TGTGCCAGCAGTGTGTCTCTGCCTCAAGAGACCCAGTACTTC
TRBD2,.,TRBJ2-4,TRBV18,CASSPPLLAGAKNIQYF,TGTGCCAGCTCACCACCGCTGCTAGCGGGCGCCAAAAACATTCAGTACTTC
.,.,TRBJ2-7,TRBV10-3,CAISEEDSYEQYF,TGTGCCATCAGTGAGGAGGATTCCTACGAGCAGTACTTC
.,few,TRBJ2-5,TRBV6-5,CASSPVLQETQYF,TGTGCCAGCAGCCCCGTACTACAAGAGACCCAGTACTTC
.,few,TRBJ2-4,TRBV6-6,CASSYGEVLAKNIQYF,TGTGCCAGCAGTTACGGCGAAGTCCTAGCCAAAAACATTCAGTACTTC
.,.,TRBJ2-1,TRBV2,CASSERAGSYNEQFF,TGTGCCAGCAGTGAACGGGCAGGCTCCTACAATGAGCAGTTCTTC
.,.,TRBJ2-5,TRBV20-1,CSAWDTETQETQYF,TGCAGTGCCTGGGACACCGAGACCCAAGAGACCCAGTACTTC
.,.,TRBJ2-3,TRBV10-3,CAISGMTSTDTQYF,TGTGCCATCAGTGGTATGACTAGCACAGATACGCAGTATTTT
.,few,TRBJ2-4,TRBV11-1,CASSLGPQPNSQYF,TGTGCCAGCAGCTTGGGGCCTCAGCCAAACTCACAGTACTTC